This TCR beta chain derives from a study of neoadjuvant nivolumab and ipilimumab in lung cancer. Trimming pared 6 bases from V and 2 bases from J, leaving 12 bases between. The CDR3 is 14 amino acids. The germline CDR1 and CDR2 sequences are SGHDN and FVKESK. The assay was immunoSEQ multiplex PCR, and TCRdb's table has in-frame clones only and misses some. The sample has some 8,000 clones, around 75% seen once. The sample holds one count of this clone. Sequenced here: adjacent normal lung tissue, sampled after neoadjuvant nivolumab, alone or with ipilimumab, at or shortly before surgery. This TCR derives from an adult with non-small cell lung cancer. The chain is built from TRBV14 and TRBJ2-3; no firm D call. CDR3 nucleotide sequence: TGTGCCAGCAGTGTTCGGTCCTACACAGATACGCAGTATTTT. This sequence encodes CASSVRSYTDTQYF.